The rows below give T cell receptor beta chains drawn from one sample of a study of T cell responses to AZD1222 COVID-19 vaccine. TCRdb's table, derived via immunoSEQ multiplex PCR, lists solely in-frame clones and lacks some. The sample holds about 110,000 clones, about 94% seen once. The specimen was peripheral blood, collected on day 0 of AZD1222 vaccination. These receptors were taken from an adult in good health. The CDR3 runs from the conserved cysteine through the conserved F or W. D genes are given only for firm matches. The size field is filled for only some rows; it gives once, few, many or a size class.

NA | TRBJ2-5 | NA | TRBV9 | TGTGCCAGCAGCGTAGCTGGGGCTCCCCGGGAGACCCAGTACTTC | CASSVAGAPRETQYF
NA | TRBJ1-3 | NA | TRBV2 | TGTGCCAGCAGCCAGGGTGACTTTGGAAACACCATATATTTT | CASSQGDFGNTIYF
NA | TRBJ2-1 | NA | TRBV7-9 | TGTGCCAGCAGCTATGAGAGCTCCTACAATGAGCAGTTCTTC | CASSYESSYNEQFF
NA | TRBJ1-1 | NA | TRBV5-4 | TGTGCCAGCAGCTTGGGAGCAGGGGTAAACACTGAAGCTTTCTTT | CASSLGAGVNTEAFF
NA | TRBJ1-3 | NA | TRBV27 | TGTGCCAGCAGTGCCGGGCCCGATCTTGCCCCTGGAAACACCATATATTTT | CASSAGPDLAPGNTIYF
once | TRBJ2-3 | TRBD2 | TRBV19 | TGTGCCAGTAGTATTGGGGCGGGAGTCTCGGATACGCAGTATTTT | CASSIGAGVSDTQYF
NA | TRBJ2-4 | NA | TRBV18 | TGTGCCAGCTCACCACCTGAAGGACGGATGAAAAACATTCAGTACTTC | CASSPPEGRMKNIQYF
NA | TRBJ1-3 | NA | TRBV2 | TGTGCCAGCAATACGGCCCCCTCTGGAAACACCATATATTTT | CASNTAPSGNTIYF
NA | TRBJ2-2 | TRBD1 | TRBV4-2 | TGTGCCAGCAGACAGGGGAGGAACACCGGGGAGCTGTTTTTT | CASRQGRNTGELFF
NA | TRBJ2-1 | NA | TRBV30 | TGTGCCTGGCTAAAGCCCCAATCCTACAATGAGCAGTTCTTC | CAWLKPQSYNEQFF
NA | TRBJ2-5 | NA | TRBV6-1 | TGTGCCAGCAGTGAATTTTGGGGGCAAGAGACCCAGTACTTC | CASSEFWGQETQYF
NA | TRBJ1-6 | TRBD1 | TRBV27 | TGTGCCAGCGGACAGGGGAAGAGCAATTCACCCCTCCACTTT | CASGQGKSNSPLHF
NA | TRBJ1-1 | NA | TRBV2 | TGTGCCAGCAGCCACATGAACACTGAAGCTTTCTTT | CASSHMNTEAFF
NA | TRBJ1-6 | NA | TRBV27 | TGTGCCAGCATCTATCGGGGCTATAATTCACCCCTCCACTTT | CASIYRGYNSPLHF
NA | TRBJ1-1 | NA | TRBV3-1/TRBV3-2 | TGTGCCAGCAGCCTCAACCTTCGCAGGGGTAACACTGAAGCTTTCTTT | CASSLNLRRGNTEAFF
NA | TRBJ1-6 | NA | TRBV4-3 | TGCGCCAGCAGCCAAGATATCTACAGGGAGGGAAGGCCCCTCCACTTT | CASSQDIYREGRPLHF
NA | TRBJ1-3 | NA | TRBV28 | TGTGCCACCGAGAAGGGTAACGGAAACACCATATATTTT | CATEKGNGNTIYF
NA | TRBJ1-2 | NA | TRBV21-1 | TGTGCCAGCAGCGGGCAAGGCTATGGCTACACCTTC | CASSGQGYGYTF
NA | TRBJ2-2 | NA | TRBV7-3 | TGTGCCAGCAGCTTACTAGCCGCGGCCGGGGAGCTGTTTTTT | CASSLLAAAGELFF
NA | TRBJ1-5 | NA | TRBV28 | TGTGCCAGCAGTTTATGGGACATGAAGACGAATCAGCCCCAGCATTTT | CASSLWDMKTNQPQHF
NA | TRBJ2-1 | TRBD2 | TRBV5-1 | TGCGCCAGCAGCTTGGTAGCGGGAGGGAGTAATGAGCAGTTCTTC | CASSLVAGGSNEQFF
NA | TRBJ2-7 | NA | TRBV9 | TGTGCCAGCAGCGTAGCCGGGTCTATTAACTACGAGCAGTACTTC | CASSVAGSINYEQYF
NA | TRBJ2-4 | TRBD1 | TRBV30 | TGTGCCTGGAGTGTAGGGACAGGTAACATTCAGTACTTC | CAWSVGTGNIQYF
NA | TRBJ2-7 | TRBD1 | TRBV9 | TGTGCCAGCAGCGTGGGGACAGGAGTCTACGAGCAGTACTTC | CASSVGTGVYEQYF
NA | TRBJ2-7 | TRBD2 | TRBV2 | TGTGCCAGCAGTGTTTTTCAGGCTCCTGGGACTAACTACGAGCAGTACTTC | CASSVFQAPGTNYEQYF
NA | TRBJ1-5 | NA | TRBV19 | TGTGCCAGTACCCGGGACCACCCGGCGGGTCAGCCCCAGCATTTT | CASTRDHPAGQPQHF
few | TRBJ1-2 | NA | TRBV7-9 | TGTGCCAGCAGCTTAGCTCCCCCCCAGGACCCTGGCTACACCTTC | CASSLAPPQDPGYTF
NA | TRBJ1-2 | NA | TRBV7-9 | TGTGCCAGTCTCCCACAGGGAGGGGATGGCTACACCTTC | CASLPQGGDGYTF
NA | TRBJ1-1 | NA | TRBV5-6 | TGTGCCAGCAGCTTGGTGGGCAGGGTAAAGACTGAAGCTTTCTTT | CASSLVGRVKTEAFF
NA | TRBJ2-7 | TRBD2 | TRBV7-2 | TGTGCCAGCAGCTTAAGGTCTAGCGGGATTGTCGAGCAGTACTTC | CASSLRSSGIVEQYF
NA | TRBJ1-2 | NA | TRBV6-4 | TGTGCCAGCAGTGACCCCCGGGACGGGGCCCCTGGCTACACCTTC | CASSDPRDGAPGYTF
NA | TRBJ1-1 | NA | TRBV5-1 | TGCGCCAGCAGCTTGGGAAGTGAAGGTGAAGCTTTCTTT | CASSLGSEGEAFF
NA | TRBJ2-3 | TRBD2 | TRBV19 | TGTGCCAGTAGAGAGCGGGGTCGCACAGATACGCAGTATTTT | CASRERGRTDTQYF
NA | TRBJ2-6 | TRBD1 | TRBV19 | TGTGCCAGTAGTATCAGGGGGCCTGGGGCCAACGTCCTGACTTTC | CASSIRGPGANVLTF
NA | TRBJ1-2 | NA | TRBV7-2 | TGTGCCAGCAGCTTAGAGGTCGTCCGTGGCTACACCTTC | CASSLEVVRGYTF
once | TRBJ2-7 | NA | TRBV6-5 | TGTGCCAGCAGTTACTCGGACAACCACATCTACGAGCAGTACTTC | CASSYSDNHIYEQYF
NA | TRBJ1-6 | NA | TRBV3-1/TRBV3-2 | TGTGCCAGCAGCCAATCCCCGGATTCACCCCTCCACTTT | CASSQSPDSPLHF
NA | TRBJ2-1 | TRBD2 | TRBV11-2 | TGTGCCAGCAGCTTAATCCTAGCGGGAGGGCCAAGCTCCTACAATGAGCAGTTCTTC | CASSLILAGGPSSYNEQFF
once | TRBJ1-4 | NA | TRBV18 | TGTGCCAGCTCACCTGGATCGGGGGAAAAACTGTTTTTT | CASSPGSGEKLFF
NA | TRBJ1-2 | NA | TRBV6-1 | TGTGCCAGCAGTGAACGCAACAGGAATCACACCTTC | CASSERNRNHTF
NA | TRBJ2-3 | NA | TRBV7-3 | TGTGCCAGCAGCTTCCAGGGAGATACGCAGTATTTT | CASSFQGDTQYF
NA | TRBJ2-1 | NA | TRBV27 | TGTGCCAGCAGTTTATTCTCCTACAATGAGCAGTTCTTC | CASSLFSYNEQFF
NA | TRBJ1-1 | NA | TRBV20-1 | TGCAGTGCGAGGCCCCACACTGAAGCTTTCTTT | CSARPHTEAFF